The present T cell receptor (beta chain) was sequenced within a study of naive and memory T cell subsets. This clonotype appeared a few times. Its antigen remains unidentified. The germline V gene has CDR1 DFQATT and CDR2 SNEGSKA (reference sequence). V was cut by 6 bases and J by 2 bases, with 11 bases left in between. The CDR3 totals 12 residues. Findings of the study overall: Naive repertoires, especially CD8, held a few larger clonotypes, possibly memory cells re-expressing CD45RA. From naive to CM, EM and EMRA, diversity decreased and Gini increased.

Two oligonucleotides, mixed equimolar, formed the beta constant-region primer covering TRBC1 and TRBC2. Ligated cDNA was amplified by four rounds of PCR with nested alpha and beta constant-region primers and SP2. TCRdb re-called the UMI-ligation and nested PCR reads through MiXCR, storing one row per CDR3 protein. The table shows roughly 92,000 distinct CDR3 sequences, with roughly 10% occurring only once. The chain joins TRBV20-1 to TRBJ2-7, with a possible D match to TRBD1 (5 bases). Sequencing was done on a sample of naive CD4+ T cells from blood. The TCR was taken from a human donor in good health. This CDR3 reads CSAASDTYEQYF. The CDR3 region has the DNA TGCAGTGCGGCCTCGGACACCTACGAGCAGTACTTC.